This T cell receptor beta chain stems from a study of identical twins. V dropped 7 bases and J dropped 4 bases, with 19 bases sitting between them. This CDR3 has 16 amino acids. TCRdb called the 5' RACE reads again in MiXCR, with one record for every CDR3 protein. The sample has some 760,000 distinct CDR3 sequences; 15% to 20% are singletons. This clonotype came up a few times. These data also formed part of another study, on T cells expressing NK-cell markers.

Sequenced material: PBMCs. The chain has TRBV12-3 or TRBV12-4 and TRBJ2-2; D possibly corresponds to TRBD2 (6 bases). The clonotype originates from a woman aged 18 to 35 in good health. The CDR3 bases are TGTGCCAGCAACCCCCAATTTCGCGGGACCACCGGGGAGCTGTTTTTT. It translates to CASNPQFRGTTGELFF.